This TCR beta chain is drawn from a study of blood T cells in healthy people across ages. Germline CDR1 reads SGHRS; CDR2 reads YFSETQ. The length of the CDR3 is 15 residues. V lost 1 base and J lost 5, with 13 bases in between. On this clonotype: Its antigen remains unidentified.

Study results and caveats: A greater number of naive CD4+ cells and higher diversity distinguished long-lived donors from aged donors. Age showed a roughly linear inverse relationship with TCR beta diversity per million T cells.

The second PCR ran about 6 to 11 cycles with a sample-barcoded 5' primer and J-beta primers. Every sample produced at least 2.5 million CDR3-containing paired-end reads. TCRdb re-called the 5' RACE reads through MiXCR, storing one row per CDR3 protein. Of more than 1,400,000 distinct CDR3 sequences detected, around 42% appear once; the ten largest clones hold 7% to 9%. Donors each provided roughly 9.6 milliliters of peripheral blood. The chain employs TRBV5-1 and TRBJ2-1; the D gene could be TRBD1 or TRBD2 (5 bases each). This clonotype was obtained from a woman younger than 35 in good health. The sequencing sample was made of blood. CDR3 in DNA: TGCGCCAGCAGCTTGTCGCATAGAGGGGACAATGAGCAGTTCTTC. Translated, it gives CASSLSHRGDNEQFF.